These 14 T cell receptor beta chains were all obtained from the same sample, sequenced in a study of blood T cell repertoires in COVID-19 (dated by TCRdb to 2018 to 2021). Libraries were built with the immunoSEQ multiplex PCR assay. TCRdb re-hosts the immuneACCESS table, in-frame sequences only. Its copies lack some clones; in the studies checked, an unresolved V gene accounts for under half of them, and the cause for the rest is not known. The table for this sample lists hundreds of thousands of clones; more than 85% of them were counted only once. The ten largest clones take up 1.3% of the sample. The sequenced sample was peripheral blood. These receptors were obtained from a man aged 70 or older with acute or convalescent COVID-19.

The chain joins TRBV19 to TRBJ1-1; unclear D gene. CDR3 length: 13 residues. The germline V and J ends were trimmed by 4 bases and 5 bases, with 11 bases remaining between them. CDR1 is LNHDA and CDR2 is SQIVND in the germline V gene (reference sequence). The CDR3 coding sequence is TGTGCCAGTAGTACGCGTTTTATGACTGAAGCTTTCTTT. Amino acids: CASSTRFMTEAFF. Full variable domain (rest looked up from reference TRBV19 and TRBJ1-1): DGGITQSPKYLFRKEGQNVTLSCEQNLNHDAMYWYRQDPGQGLRLIYYSQIVNDFQKGDIAEGYSVSREKKESFPLTVTSAQKNPTAFYLCASSTRFMTEAFFGQGTRLTVV.

This clone was detected once. V is TRBV5-4 and J is TRBJ1-6, with D perhaps TRBD1 (5 bases). Germline-derived CDR1 and CDR2 are SGHNT and YYREEE (reference sequence). The CDR3 is 13 residues long. Trimming pared 4 bases from V and 13 bases from J, leaving 15 bases between. The CDR3 loop is CASSAGPEGPLHF. CDR3 DNA sequence: TGTGCCAGCAGCGCGGGGCCCGAGGGCCCCCTCCACTTT.

This chain uses TRBV28 with TRBJ2-1; 10 bases fit TRBD2. The J segment lost 10 bases and the V segment lost 5 bases, leaving 23 bases of the junction unmatched. Germline loops: CDR1 MDHEN, CDR2 SYDVKM. This CDR3 comprises 19 residues. The CDR3 DNA is TGTGCCAGCAGTCCTTCCCGGGGAGCGGGGGGGCGTGAGGCGGTGGAGCAGTTCTTC. Translating it yields CASSPSRGAGGREAVEQFF.

The rearrangement joins TRBV11-2 to TRBJ1-6, with D perhaps matching TRBD1 (5 bases). Trimming took 4 bases from V and 7 from J, leaving 11 bases between them. This CDR3 region has 14 residues. Germline V gene sequence: CDR1 SGHAT, CDR2 FQNNGV. The CDR3, as DNA: TGTGCCAGCAGCTATAACAGGCTAAATTCACCCCTCCACTTT. Residues: CASSYNRLNSPLHF. The full variable domain, in which reference TRBV11-2 and TRBJ1-6 provide the parts outside the CDR3, is EAGVAQSPRYKIIEKRQSVAFWCNPISGHATLYWYQQILGQGPKLLIQFQNNGVVDDSQLPKDRFSAERLKGVDSTLKIQPAKLEDSAVYLCASSYNRLNSPLHFGNGTRLTVT.

The chain has TRBV27 and TRBJ1-4, with 9 bases that match TRBD1. The CDR3 runs to 15 residues. CDR1 is MNHEY, CDR2 SMNVEV, per germline (reference sequence). The junction had 7 bases not matched to a gene; V was cut back by 3 bases and J by 8 bases. CDR3 coding DNA: TGTGCCAGCAGTTTCGGGACAGGGTCAAGCGAAAAACTGTTTTTT. It encodes CASSFGTGSSEKLFF. Full variable domain (remainder filled in from reference TRBV27 and TRBJ1-4): EAQVTQNPRYLITVTGKKLTVTCSQNMNHEYMSWYRQDPGLGLRQIYYSMNVEVTDKGDVPEGYKVSRKEKRNFPLILESPSPNQTSLYFCASSFGTGSSEKLFFGSGTQLSVL.

This clone was observed a single time. V is TRBV6-5 and J is TRBJ2-5; maybe TRBD2 (6 bases). The CDR3 extends over 12 amino acids. CDR1 MNHEY and CDR2 SVGAGI come from the germline V gene. Trimming cost V 7 bases and J 5 bases, with 11 bases left between them. The CDR3 loop reads CASKVSGETQYF. CDR3 bases: TGTGCCAGCAAGGTTAGCGGCGAGACCCAGTACTTC.

The genes are TRBV7-2 and TRBJ1-2; D possibly corresponds to TRBD1 (5 bases). Germline values: CDR1 SGHTA, CDR2 FQGNSA. The V gene lost 7 bases and the J gene lost 1 base, with 10 bases spanning the gap. The CDR3 runs 13 residues. CDR3 sequence (DNA): TGTGCCAGCACAAACAGGAGTAACTATGGCTACACCTTC. Protein product: CASTNRSNYGYTF.

The CDR3, as DNA: TGTGCCAGCAGAACCGGGACAGGGGCGTACAATGAGCAGTTCTTC. Translating it yields CASRTGTGAYNEQFF. This chain links TRBV19 with TRBJ2-1; 10 nucleotides align to TRBD1. Germline loops: CDR1 LNHDA, CDR2 SQIVND (reference sequence). The CDR3 is 15 amino acids. V shed 9 bases, J shed 4 bases, and the junction held 9 bases outside the gene matches.

V usage is TRBV10-3 and J usage is TRBJ1-2; TRBD1 might be the D (6 bases). Trimming stripped 2 bases from V and 4 bases from J, with 11 bases between. Germline loops: CDR1 ENHRY, CDR2 SYGVKD. CDR3 length equals 14 residues. CDR3 region: CAISEGGGRYGYTF. The CDR3 region has the DNA TGTGCCATCAGTGAGGGGGGCGGACGCTATGGCTACACCTTC.

The CDR3 DNA reads as TGTGCCAGCAACTTTATGGGACTAATCACAGATACGCAGTATTTT. This codes for CASNFMGLITDTQYF. V usage is TRBV2 and J usage is TRBJ2-3; 7 bases map to TRBD2. The CDR3 runs 15 residues. The V and J ends lost 7 bases and 2 bases, in that order; junction bases with no gene match: 9. Germline V gene data show CDR1 as SNHLY and CDR2 as FYNNEI.

This clone was picked up a small number of times. The chain joins TRBV5-6 to TRBJ1-2; D is perhaps TRBD1 (6 bases). Trimming cost V 4 bases and J 8 bases, with 15 bases left between them. CDR1 and CDR2 (germline): SGHDT, YYEEEE. The CDR3 sequence is 13 residues long. The CDR3 here is CASSLNRARGYTF. CDR3 in DNA: TGTGCCAGCAGCCTAAACAGGGCGCGCGGCTACACCTTC.

CDR3 DNA sequence: TGTGCCAGCACCACGGGGAGACAGCCCCAGCATTTT. It yields the protein CASTTGRQPQHF. V is TRBV6-6 and J is TRBJ1-5; D gene unclear. V lost 7 bases, J lost 7 bases, and 11 bases lay in between. CDR1 and CDR2 from the germline V gene are MNHNY and SVGAGI (reference sequence). The CDR3 is 12 residues long.

The chain has TRBV9 and TRBJ1-2; 10 bases map to TRBD1. Germline CDR1 reads SGDLS; CDR2 reads YYNGEE. This CDR3 spans 14 amino acids. The junction had 7 bases not matched to a gene; V was cut back by 3 bases and J by 8 bases. In DNA, the CDR3 is TGTGCCAGCAGCGCCGGACAGGGGGATGGCGGCTACACCTTC. It codes for CASSAGQGDGGYTF. The full variable domain, its missing parts supplied by reference TRBV9 and TRBJ1-2, is DSGVTQTPKHLITATGQRVTLRCSPRSGDLSVYWYQQSLDQGLQFLIQYYNGEERAKGNILERFSAQQFPDLHSELNLSSLELGDSALYFCASSAGQGDGGYTFGSGTRLTVV.

This chain joins TRBV18 and TRBJ1-1, with a tentative D call TRBD1 (5 bases). V lost 3 bases to trimming and J lost 0 bases, with 8 bases between them. This CDR3 comprises 14 residues. Germline V gives CDR1 KGHSH, CDR2 LQKENI. CDR3 sequence (DNA): TGTGCCAGCTCACCCCAGGGCGTGAACACTGAAGCTTTCTTT. It specifies CASSPQGVNTEAFF.